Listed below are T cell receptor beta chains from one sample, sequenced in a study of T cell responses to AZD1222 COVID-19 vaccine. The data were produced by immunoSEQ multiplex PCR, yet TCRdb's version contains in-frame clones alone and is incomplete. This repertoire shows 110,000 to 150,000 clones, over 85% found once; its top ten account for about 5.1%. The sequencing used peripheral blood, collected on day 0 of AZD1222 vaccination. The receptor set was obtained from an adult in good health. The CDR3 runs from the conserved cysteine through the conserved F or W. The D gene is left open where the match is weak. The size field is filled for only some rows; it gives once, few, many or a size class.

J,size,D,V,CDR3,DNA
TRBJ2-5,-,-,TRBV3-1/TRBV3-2,CASSQQAQETQYF,TGTGCCAGCAGCCAACAGGCCCAAGAGACCCAGTACTTC
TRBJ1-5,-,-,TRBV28,CASSRNQPQHF,TGTGCCAGCAGCCGCAATCAGCCCCAGCATTTT
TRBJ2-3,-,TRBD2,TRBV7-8,CASSHGLAGYNSTDTQYF,TGTGCCAGCAGCCACGGACTAGCGGGATATAATAGCACAGATACGCAGTATTTT
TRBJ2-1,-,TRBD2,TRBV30,CAWSVGLAGASEQFF,TGTGCCTGGAGTGTAGGACTAGCGGGAGCTAGTGAGCAGTTCTTC
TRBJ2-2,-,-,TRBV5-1,CASAPLQVNTGELFF,TGCGCCAGCGCTCCCCTCCAGGTTAACACCGGGGAGCTGTTTTTT
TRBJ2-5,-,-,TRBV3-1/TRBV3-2,CASSQVTRETQYF,TGTGCCAGCAGCCAAGTGACGCGGGAGACCCAGTACTTC
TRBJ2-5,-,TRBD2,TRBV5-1,CASSPGTSGTQETQYF,TGCGCCAGCAGCCCAGGGACTAGCGGAACACAAGAGACCCAGTACTTC
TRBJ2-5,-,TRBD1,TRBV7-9,CASSLGGWGQGRETQYF,TGTGCCAGCAGCTTGGGGGGCTGGGGACAGGGAAGAGAGACCCAGTACTTC
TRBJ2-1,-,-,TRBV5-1,CASSLGGYDNEQFF,TGCGCCAGCAGCTTGGGGGGTTACGACAATGAGCAGTTCTTC
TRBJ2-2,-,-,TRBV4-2,CASSQVVGLHTGELFF,TGTGCCAGCAGCCAAGTAGTTGGGCTACACACCGGGGAGCTGTTTTTT
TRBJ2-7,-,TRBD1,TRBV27,CASSEDRSSYEQYF,TGTGCCAGCAGTGAGGACAGGAGCTCCTACGAGCAGTACTTC
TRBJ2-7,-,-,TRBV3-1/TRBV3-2,CASSQEVGSYEQYF,TGTGCCAGCAGCCAAGAGGTGGGCTCCTACGAGCAGTACTTC
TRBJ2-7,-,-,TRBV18,CASSPGWGLEQYF,TGTGCCAGCTCACCAGGGTGGGGGCTCGAGCAGTACTTC
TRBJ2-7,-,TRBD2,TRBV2,CASSPVGTSGGTYEQYF,TGTGCCAGCAGCCCAGTTGGAACTAGCGGGGGAACCTACGAGCAGTACTTC
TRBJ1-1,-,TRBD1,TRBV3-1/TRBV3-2,CASSQGAGGKGTEAFF,TGTGCCAGCAGCCAAGGAGCAGGGGGGAAGGGCACTGAAGCTTTCTTT
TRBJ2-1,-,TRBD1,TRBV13,CASSSGTGSYNEQFF,TGTGCCAGCAGCTCCGGGACAGGATCCTACAATGAGCAGTTCTTC
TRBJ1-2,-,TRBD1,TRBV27,CASRRRTGAYGYTF,TGTGCCAGCAGGCGTCGGACAGGGGCCTATGGCTACACCTTC
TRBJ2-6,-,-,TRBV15,CATSRSPRSGANVLTF,TGTGCCACCAGCAGGTCCCCTCGCTCTGGGGCCAACGTCCTGACTTTC
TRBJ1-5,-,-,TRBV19,CASSERAGNQPQHF,TGTGCCAGTAGTGAACGGGCCGGCAATCAGCCCCAGCATTTT
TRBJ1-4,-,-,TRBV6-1,CASSEPPVELFF,TGTGCCAGCAGTGAACCCCCGGTTGAACTGTTTTTT
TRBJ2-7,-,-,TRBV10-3,CAIREDYSYEQYF,TGTGCCATCAGGGAGGACTACTCCTACGAGCAGTACTTC
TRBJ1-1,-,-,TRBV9,CASSVDGRVNTEAFF,TGTGCCAGCAGCGTAGACGGCAGGGTGAACACTGAAGCTTTCTTT
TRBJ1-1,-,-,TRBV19,CASSLDRNTEAFF,TGTGCCAGTAGTCTGGACAGGAACACTGAAGCTTTCTTT
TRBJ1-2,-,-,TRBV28,CASSVTGRSNGYTF,TGTGCCAGCAGTGTGACCGGGAGGAGTAATGGCTACACCTTC
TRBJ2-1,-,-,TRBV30,CAWSITRKSSYNEQFF,TGTGCCTGGAGTATTACTCGCAAATCCTCCTACAATGAGCAGTTCTTC
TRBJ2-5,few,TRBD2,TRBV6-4,CASSAIAGGQETQYF,TGTGCCAGCAGTGCCATAGCGGGAGGCCAAGAGACCCAGTACTTC
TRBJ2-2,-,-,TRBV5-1,CASSLGANTGELFF,TGCGCCAGCAGCTTGGGTGCGAACACCGGGGAGCTGTTTTTT
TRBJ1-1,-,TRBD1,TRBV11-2,CASRSPAGGILGTEAFF,TGTGCCAGCAGATCCCCGGCAGGGGGCATATTAGGGACTGAAGCTTTCTTT
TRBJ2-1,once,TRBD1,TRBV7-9,CASSPGTGDYNEQFF,TGTGCCAGCAGCCCTGGGACAGGGGATTACAATGAGCAGTTCTTC
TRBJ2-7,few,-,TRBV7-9,CASSSGPLGDEQYF,TGTGCCAGCAGTTCCGGCCCTCTAGGGGACGAGCAGTACTTC
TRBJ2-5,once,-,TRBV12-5,CASGLGGLAQETQYF,TGTGCTAGTGGTTTAGGGGGACTCGCCCAAGAGACCCAGTACTTC
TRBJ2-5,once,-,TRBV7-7,CASSLGRTGTRDRETQYF,TGTGCTAGCAGCTTAGGTCGGACTGGAACTAGAGATAGAGAGACCCAGTACTTC
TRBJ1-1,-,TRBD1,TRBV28,CASSPRQGTEAFF,TGTGCCAGCAGTCCAAGACAGGGTACTGAAGCTTTCTTT
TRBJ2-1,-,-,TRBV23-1,CASSQLGSSSSYNEQFF,TGCGCCAGCAGTCAATTAGGCTCCTCGAGCTCCTACAATGAGCAGTTCTTC
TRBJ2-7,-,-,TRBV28,CASSLRAISGPEQYF,TGTGCCAGCAGTTTGCGAGCCATCTCAGGCCCCGAGCAGTACTTC
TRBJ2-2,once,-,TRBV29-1,CSVRDTGELFF,TGCAGCGTTAGGGACACCGGGGAGCTGTTTTTT
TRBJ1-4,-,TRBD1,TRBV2,CASRAREGTGGQLFF,TGTGCCAGCAGAGCGCGAGAAGGGACAGGGGGTCAACTGTTTTTT
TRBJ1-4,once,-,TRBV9,CASSVGTTHEKLFF,TGTGCCAGCAGCGTCGGGACAACTCATGAAAAACTGTTTTTT
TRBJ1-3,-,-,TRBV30,CAWSGDGGNTIYF,TGTGCCTGGAGCGGGGACGGTGGAAACACCATATATTTT
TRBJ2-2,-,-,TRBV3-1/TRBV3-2,CASSQVRDSRELFF,TGTGCCAGCAGCCAAGTCAGGGACTCGCGGGAGCTGTTTTTT
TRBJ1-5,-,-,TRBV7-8,CASSPRGNQPQHF,TGTGCCAGCAGCCCGCGCGGGAATCAGCCCCAGCATTTT
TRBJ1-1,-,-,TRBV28,CASSPRGYTEAFF,TGTGCCAGCAGCCCTCGGGGCTACACTGAAGCTTTCTTT
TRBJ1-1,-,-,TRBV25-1,CATMGGANTEAFF,TGTGCCACCATGGGAGGGGCGAACACTGAAGCTTTCTTT
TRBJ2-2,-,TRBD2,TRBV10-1,CASSEGRVNTGELFF,TGCGCCAGCAGTGAAGGGAGGGTCAACACCGGGGAGCTGTTTTTT
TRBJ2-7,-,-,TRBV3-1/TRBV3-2,CASSQDYGAGSYEQYF,TGTGCCAGCAGCCAAGATTACGGAGCAGGTTCCTACGAGCAGTACTTC
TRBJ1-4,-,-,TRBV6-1,CASSEDRDEKLFF,TGTGCCAGCAGTGAAGACAGGGATGAAAAACTGTTTTTT
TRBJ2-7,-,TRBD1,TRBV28,CASSPQGEGPYEQYF,TGTGCCAGCAGTCCCCAGGGGGAAGGGCCCTACGAGCAGTACTTC
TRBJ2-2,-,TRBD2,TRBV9,CASSSYRTSGVRISGELFF,TGTGCCAGCAGCTCCTACAGGACTAGCGGAGTGCGGATATCCGGGGAGCTGTTTTTT
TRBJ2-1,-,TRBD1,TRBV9,CASSPGTGLPNEQFF,TGTGCCAGCAGCCCCGGGACAGGTCTACCCAATGAGCAGTTCTTC
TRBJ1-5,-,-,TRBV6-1,CASSEEFQPQHF,TGTGCCAGCAGTGAAGAGTTCCAGCCCCAGCATTTT
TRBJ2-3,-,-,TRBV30,CAWSVGRLTTDTQYF,TGTGCCTGGAGTGTTGGGCGGCTTACCACAGATACGCAGTATTTT
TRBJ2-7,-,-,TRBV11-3,CASSLDGRTYEQYF,TGTGCCAGCAGCTTAGATGGGCGGACCTACGAGCAGTACTTC
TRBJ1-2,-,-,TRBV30,CAWSVRAGNYGYTF,TGTGCCTGGAGTGTACGGGCAGGGAACTATGGCTACACCTTC
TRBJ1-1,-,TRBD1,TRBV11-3,CASSLRTGNTEAFF,TGTGCCAGCAGCCTCCGGACAGGAAACACTGAAGCTTTCTTT
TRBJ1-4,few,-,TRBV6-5,CASSWDGGNEKLFF,TGTGCCAGCAGTTGGGACGGGGGGAATGAAAAACTGTTTTTT